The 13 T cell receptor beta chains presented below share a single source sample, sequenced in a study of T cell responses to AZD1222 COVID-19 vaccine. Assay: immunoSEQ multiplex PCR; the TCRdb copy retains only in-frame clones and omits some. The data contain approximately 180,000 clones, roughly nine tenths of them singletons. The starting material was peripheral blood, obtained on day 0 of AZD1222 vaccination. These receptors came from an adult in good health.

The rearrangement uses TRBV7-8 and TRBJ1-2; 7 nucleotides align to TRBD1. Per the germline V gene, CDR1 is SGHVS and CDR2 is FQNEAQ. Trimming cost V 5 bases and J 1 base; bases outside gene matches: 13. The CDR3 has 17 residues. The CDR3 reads CASSLGTASTLNYGYTF. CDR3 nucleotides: TGTGCCAGCAGCCTCGGGACAGCCTCAACGCTTAACTATGGCTACACCTTC.

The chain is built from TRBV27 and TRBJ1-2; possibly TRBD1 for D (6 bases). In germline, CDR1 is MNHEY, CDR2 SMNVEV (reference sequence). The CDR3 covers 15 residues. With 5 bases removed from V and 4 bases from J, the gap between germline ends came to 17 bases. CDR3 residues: CASSTKTPRGYGYTF. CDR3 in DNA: TGTGCCAGCAGTACGAAAACCCCCAGGGGCTATGGCTACACCTTC.

This chain's CDR3 is CAWSGVPNYGYTF. The CDR3 nucleotides read TGTGCCTGGAGTGGAGTTCCTAACTATGGCTACACCTTC. The rearrangement links TRBV30 to TRBJ1-2; D gene ambiguous. The germline V and J ends were trimmed by 1 base and 0 bases, with 6 bases remaining between them. The CDR3 length is 13 residues. Germline V gene lookup returns CDR1 GTSNPN and CDR2 SVGIG (reference sequence).

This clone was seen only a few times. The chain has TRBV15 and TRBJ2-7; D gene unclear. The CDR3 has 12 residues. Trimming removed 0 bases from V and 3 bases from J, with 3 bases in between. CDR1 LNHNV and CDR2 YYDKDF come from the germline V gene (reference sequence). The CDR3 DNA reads TGTGCCACCAGCAGAGAGGGCTACGAGCAGTACTTC. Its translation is CATSREGYEQYF.

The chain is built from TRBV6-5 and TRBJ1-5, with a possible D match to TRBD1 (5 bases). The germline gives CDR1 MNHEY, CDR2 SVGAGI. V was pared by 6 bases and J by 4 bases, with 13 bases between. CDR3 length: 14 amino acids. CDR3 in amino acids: CASRKRGGNQPQHF. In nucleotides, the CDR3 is TGTGCCAGCAGAAAACGGGGGGGAAATCAGCCCCAGCATTTT.

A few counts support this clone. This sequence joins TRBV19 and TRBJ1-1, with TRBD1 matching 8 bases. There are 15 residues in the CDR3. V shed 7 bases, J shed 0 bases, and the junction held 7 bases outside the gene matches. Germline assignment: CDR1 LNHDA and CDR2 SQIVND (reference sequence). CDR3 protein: CASIAGGGLNTEAFF. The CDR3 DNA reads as TGTGCCAGTATCGCAGGGGGCGGATTGAACACTGAAGCTTTCTTT. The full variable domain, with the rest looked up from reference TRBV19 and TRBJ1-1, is DGGITQSPKYLFRKEGQNVTLSCEQNLNHDAMYWYRQDPGQGLRLIYYSQIVNDFQKGDIAEGYSVSREKKESFPLTVTSAQKNPTAFYLCASIAGGGLNTEAFFGQGTRLTVV.

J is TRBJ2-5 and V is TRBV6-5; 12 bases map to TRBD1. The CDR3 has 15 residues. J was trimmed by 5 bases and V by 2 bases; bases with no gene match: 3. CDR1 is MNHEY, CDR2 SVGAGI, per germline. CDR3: CASSYLGQGAETQYF. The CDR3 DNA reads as TGTGCCAGCAGTTACCTGGGACAGGGGGCGGAGACCCAGTACTTC.

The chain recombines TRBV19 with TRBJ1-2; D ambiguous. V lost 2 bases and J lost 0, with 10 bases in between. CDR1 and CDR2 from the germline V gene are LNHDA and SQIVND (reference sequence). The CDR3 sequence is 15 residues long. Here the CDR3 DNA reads TGTGCCAGTAGTATACGAGGGCAGTCTAACTATGGCTACACCTTC. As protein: CASSIRGQSNYGYTF.

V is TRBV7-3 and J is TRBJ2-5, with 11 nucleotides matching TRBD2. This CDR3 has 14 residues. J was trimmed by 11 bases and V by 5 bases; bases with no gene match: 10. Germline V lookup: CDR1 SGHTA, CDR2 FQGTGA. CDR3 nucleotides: TGTGCCAGCAGCGTCGCCGGGACTAGCGGACCTCAGTACTTC. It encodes CASSVAGTSGPQYF.

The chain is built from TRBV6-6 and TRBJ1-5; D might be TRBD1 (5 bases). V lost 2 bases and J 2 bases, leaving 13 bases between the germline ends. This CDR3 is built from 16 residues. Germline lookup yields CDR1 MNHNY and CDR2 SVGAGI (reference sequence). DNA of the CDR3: TGTGCCAGCAGTTACCGGGGGGGACGGGGCAATCAGCCCCAGCATTTT. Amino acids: CASSYRGGRGNQPQHF.

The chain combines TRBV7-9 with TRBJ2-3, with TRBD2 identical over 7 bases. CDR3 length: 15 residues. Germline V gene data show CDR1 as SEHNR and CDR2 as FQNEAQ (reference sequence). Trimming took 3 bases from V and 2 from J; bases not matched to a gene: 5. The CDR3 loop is CASSFPLADTDTQYF. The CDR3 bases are TGTGCCAGCAGCTTTCCTCTAGCGGACACAGATACGCAGTATTTT. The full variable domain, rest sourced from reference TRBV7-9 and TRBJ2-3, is DTGVSQNPRHKITKRGQNVTFRCDPISEHNRLYWYRQTLGQGPEFLTYFQNEAQLEKSRLLSDRFSAERPKGSFSTLEIQRTEQGDSAMYLCASSFPLADTDTQYFGPGTRLTVL.

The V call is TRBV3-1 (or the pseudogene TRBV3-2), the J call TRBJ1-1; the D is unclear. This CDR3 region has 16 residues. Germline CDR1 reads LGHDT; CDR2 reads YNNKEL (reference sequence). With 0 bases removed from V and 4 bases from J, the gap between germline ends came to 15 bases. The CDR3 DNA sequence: TGTGCCAGCAGCCAAGAGCTCCCGCGGCGGGGCACTGAAGCTTTCTTT. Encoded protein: CASSQELPRRGTEAFF.

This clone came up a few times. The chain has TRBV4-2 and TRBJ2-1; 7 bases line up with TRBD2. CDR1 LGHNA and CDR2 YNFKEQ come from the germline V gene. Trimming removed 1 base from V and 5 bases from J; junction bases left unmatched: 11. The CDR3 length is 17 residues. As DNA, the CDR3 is TGTGCCAGCAGCCAAGGGCAGCGGGGTCGGGGAGACAATGAGCAGTTCTTC. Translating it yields CASSQGQRGRGDNEQFF.